These 3 T cell receptor beta chains came from one sample sequenced in a study of vaccination and CD4 T cells after COVID-19. Documented treatment: roughly ten-day PBMC culture with coronavirus spike peptide pools or control peptides (ViraFEST assay). Sequenced with the Oncomine TCR Beta short-read assay was DNA taken from cultured CD4+ T cells. TCRdb called the PCR reads again in MiXCR, with one record for every CDR3 protein. The sample carries over 10,000 distinct CDR3 sequences, 27% recorded once. These receptors' antigens are unknown. Here the sequenced sample was CD4+ T cells from blood, cultured in vitro, taken before SARS-CoV-2 vaccination. These receptors were taken from a human donor who received a COVID-19 vaccine.

This chain connects TRBV5-4 to TRBJ1-2, with 7 bases matching TRBD1. The CDR3 contains 13 residues. Trimming took 2 bases from V and 7 from J; bases not matched to a gene: 5. Germline CDR1 reads SGHNT; CDR2 reads YYREEE (reference sequence). As DNA, the CDR3 is TGTGCCAGCAGCTTCTCGACAGGGTTTGGCTACACCTTC. This encodes CASSFSTGFGYTF.

The rearrangement links TRBV24-1 to TRBJ2-1; 10 positions match TRBD2. The CDR3 is 13 amino acids. V lost 1 base and J lost 14; bases outside the gene matches: 4. Germline CDR1 and CDR2: KGHDR and SFDVKD. In DNA, the CDR3 is TGTGCCACCAGTGATTTACGCGGGACTAGCGAGTTCTTC. Translating it yields CATSDLRGTSEFF.

The genes are TRBV7-9 and TRBJ2-1; D is unclear. Trimming shortened V by 3 bases and J by 7 bases, and 16 bases separated the two germline ends. Germline CDR1 is SEHNR and CDR2 is FQNEAQ (reference sequence). The CDR3 sequence is 15 residues long. In DNA, the CDR3 is TGTGCCAGCAGCTTGGCTCCCCCGAGCCTTAATGAGCAGTTCTTC. It translates to CASSLAPPSLNEQFF.